A single sample gave rise to the 23 T cell receptor beta chains below, sequenced in a study of response to subunit inactivated influenza vaccine. Each CDR3 protein gets one entry after TCRdb re-called the RT-PCR reads with MiXCR. The profile covers about 830,000 distinct CDR3 sequences, with approximately 17% appearing a single time and roughly 11% taken by the ten largest. Here the sequenced sample was PBMCs from blood, taken roughly 5 days after vaccination. These receptor sequences come from a middle-aged man who received an inactivated influenza vaccine.

This clonotype came up a few times. The chain is built from TRBV28 and TRBJ1-1, with D perhaps TRBD1 (5 bases). The length of the CDR3 is 11 residues. V lost 10 bases to trimming and J lost 7 bases, with 13 bases between them. Germline values: CDR1 MDHEN, CDR2 SYDVKM. The CDR3: CATVKDIEAFF. CDR3 DNA: TGTGCCACCGTGAAGGACATTGAAGCTTTCTTT.

This clonotype was detected ten times or more. V is TRBV6-4 and J is TRBJ2-7, with 9 bases matching TRBD2. Trimming cost V 10 bases and J 6 bases; bases outside gene matches: 13. CDR1 is MRHNA and CDR2 is SNTAGT in the germline V gene. The CDR3 has 14 amino acids. CDR3 in amino acids: CANSTGTSFGEQYF. The CDR3 bases are TGTGCCAACTCAACCGGGACTAGCTTCGGCGAGCAGTACTTC.

The CDR3: CASGLGEGLWNEQFF. As DNA, the CDR3 is TGTGCCAGCGGCCTAGGGGAGGGCCTCTGGAATGAGCAGTTCTTC. The rearrangement uses TRBV7-2 and TRBJ2-1, with 7 nucleotides matching TRBD2. J was trimmed by 7 bases and V by 8 bases; bases with no gene match: 14. The CDR3 totals 15 residues. Germline-derived CDR1 and CDR2 are SGHTA and FQGNSA.

This clonotype was counted between two and nine times. The chain is built from TRBV6-1 and TRBJ2-2; no clear D. Trimming cost V 6 bases and J 6 bases, with 11 bases left between them. Per germline, CDR1 MNHNS and CDR2 SASEGT. The CDR3 is 13 residues long. The DNA for the CDR3 is TGTGCCAGCAGCCCCTTTCGCGCCGGGGAGCTGTTTTTT. Encoded protein: CASSPFRAGELFF.

This clonotype was seen a few times. The J gene is TRBJ2-2, the V gene TRBV6-1, with D maybe TRBD1 (6 bases). The CDR3 loop spans 16 amino acids. CDR1 and CDR2 from the germline V gene are MNHNS and SASEGT. Trimming stripped 2 bases from V and 6 bases from J, with 16 bases between. CDR3: CASSEPGQGYAGELFF. As DNA, the CDR3 is TGTGCCAGCAGTGAACCCGGCCAGGGGTATGCCGGGGAGCTGTTTTTT.

V gene TRBV4-2 combines with J gene TRBJ2-7, with 11 bases aligning to TRBD2. This CDR3 is 16 amino acids long. The germline gives CDR1 LGHNA, CDR2 YNFKEQ. V was clipped by 3 bases and J by 1 base; unmatched bases: 5. As DNA, the CDR3 is TGTGCCAGCAGCCAGCCCCTAGCGGGGGGTTCCTACGAGCAGTACTTC. It specifies CASSQPLAGGSYEQYF.

This clonotype occurred a few times. J is TRBJ2-5 and V is TRBV20-1, with D tentatively TRBD2 (6 bases). Germline V gene lookup returns CDR1 DFQATT and CDR2 SNEGSKA (reference sequence). V was cut by 1 base and J by 3 bases, with 9 bases left in between. The CDR3 has 13 amino acids. The CDR3: CSARGGAKETQYF. The CDR3 nucleotides read TGCAGTGCTAGAGGCGGGGCGAAAGAGACCCAGTACTTC.

The V gene is TRBV5-1, the J gene TRBJ2-7, with TRBD1 matching 9 bases. The V gene end was trimmed by 3 bases and the J gene end by 2 bases; junction bases not matched to a gene: 12. The CDR3 loop spans 17 amino acids. Germline V gives CDR1 SGHRS, CDR2 YFSETQ. DNA for the CDR3: TGCGCCAGCAGCTACCCAAAGGACAGGGGCGTCCCCTACGAGCAGTACTTC. Amino acid sequence: CASSYPKDRGVPYEQYF.

This clonotype has more than one count but fewer than ten. The rearrangement joins TRBV4-3 to TRBJ1-2; D gene uncertain. The CDR3 is made up of 15 amino acids. Germline V gene data show CDR1 as LGHNA and CDR2 as YSLEER. V lost 2 bases to trimming and J lost 4 bases, with 14 bases between them. DNA for the CDR3: TGCGCCAGCAGCCAAACCCGTCTAGGGTCCTATGGCTACACCTTC. It translates to CASSQTRLGSYGYTF.

In this sample, this clonotype turned up many times. The chain employs TRBV7-2 and TRBJ2-7, with D possibly matching TRBD2 (6 bases). The CDR3 contains 14 residues. Trimming removed 0 bases from V and 3 bases from J, with 9 bases in between. Germline CDR1 is SGHTA and CDR2 is FQGNSA. Here the CDR3 DNA reads TGTGCCAGCAGCTTAGCAGTTAGCGGCTACGAGCAGTACTTC. This encodes CASSLAVSGYEQYF.

This chain links TRBV6-5 with TRBJ2-1, with D hard to call. V was pared by 2 bases and J by 6 bases, with 14 bases between. The CDR3 consists of 15 residues. From germline, CDR1 is MNHEY and CDR2 SVGAGI. CDR3 loop: CASSYPGLIPNEQFF. The DNA of the CDR3 is TGTGCCAGCAGTTACCCCGGCCTCATCCCCAATGAGCAGTTCTTC.

The chain employs TRBV20-1 and TRBJ1-1, with no clear D. Germline V CDR1 and CDR2: DFQATT, SNEGSKA (reference sequence). The CDR3 covers 14 residues. V lost 5 bases, J lost 2 bases, and 15 bases lay in between. The CDR3 reads CSAYREPVNTEAFF. Written as DNA, the CDR3 is TGCAGTGCTTATAGAGAGCCGGTAAACACTGAAGCTTTCTTT.

The chain joins TRBV2 to TRBJ2-5; 8 positions match TRBD2. The CDR3 consists of 14 residues. V shed 4 bases and J 5 bases; nucleotides not matched to a gene: 6. Germline V gene data show CDR1 as SNHLY and CDR2 as FYNNEI. CDR3 in amino acids: CASSGGTRGETQYF. The CDR3 DNA reads as TGTGCCAGCAGTGGGGGGACTAGGGGGGAGACCCAGTACTTC.

This rearrangement joins TRBV29-1 to TRBJ2-1; 10 bases map to TRBD2. With V trimmed by 7 bases and J by 6 bases, 9 bases remained unmatched. Per the germline V gene, CDR1 is SQVTM and CDR2 is ANQGSEA. The CDR3 runs 14 residues. The DNA of the CDR3 is TGCAGCGGGGACCTAGCGGGAGCTGCCAATGAGCAGTTCTTC. This sequence encodes CSGDLAGAANEQFF.

This clonotype was counted only a few times. The chain joins TRBV4-1 to TRBJ1-5; 9 bases agree with TRBD1. The CDR3 is made up of 15 amino acids. With 2 bases clipped from V and 6 bases from J, the junction kept 5 bases outside the gene matches. The germline CDR1 and CDR2 sequences are MGHRA and YSYEKL. CDR3 sequence reads: CASSQTGQGFQPQHF. The CDR3 DNA sequence: TGCGCCAGCAGCCAAACGGGACAGGGTTTTCAGCCCCAGCATTTT.

This clonotype was detected many times. The rearrangement uses TRBV20-1 and TRBJ1-5; D not resolved. The CDR3 has 13 amino acids. Trimming removed 1 base at V and 4 bases at J, with 8 bases between. Germline V CDR1 and CDR2: DFQATT, SNEGSKA (reference sequence). DNA for the CDR3: TGCAGTGCTAGAGTACAGTTAAATCAGCCCCAGCATTTT. It encodes CSARVQLNQPQHF.

The sample holds a few counts of this clonotype. The gene calls are TRBV7-9 and TRBJ2-1; D perhaps matches TRBD1 (5 bases). Trimming pared 1 base from V and 5 bases from J, leaving 9 bases between. CDR3 size: 14 residues. CDR1 and CDR2 from the germline V gene are SEHNR and FQNEAQ (reference sequence). CDR3 in amino acids: CASSLGQGHNEQFF. DNA of the CDR3: TGTGCCAGCAGCTTAGGGCAGGGTCACAATGAGCAGTTCTTC.

This clonotype was seen only a few times. V and J are TRBV29-1 and TRBJ1-4, with TRBD1 matching 11 bases. This CDR3 has 13 amino acids. Trimming at V came to 4 bases and at J to 8 bases, leaving 3 bases not matched to a gene. Germline assignment: CDR1 SQVTM and CDR2 ANQGSEA. The chain's CDR3 is CSVGTGGREKLFF. The DNA for the CDR3 is TGCAGCGTTGGGACAGGGGGCAGAGAAAAACTGTTTTTT.

V and J are TRBV20-1 and TRBJ2-1; TRBD2 is a possible D gene (5 bases). The germline gives CDR1 DFQATT, CDR2 SNEGSKA (reference sequence). Trimming took 3 bases from V and 5 from J, leaving 14 bases between them. The CDR3 contains 14 residues. DNA for the CDR3: TGCAGTGCTAGCATACCCCCCGGGAACAATGAGCAGTTCTTC. This encodes CSASIPPGNNEQFF.

This chain joins TRBV7-6 and TRBJ2-1; D is possibly TRBD2 (6 bases). Germline V gene lookup returns CDR1 SGHVS and CDR2 FNYEAQ. CDR3 length: 12 residues. With 5 bases removed from V and 10 bases from J, the gap between germline ends came to 12 bases. The CDR3: CASSALASEQFF. The CDR3, as DNA: TGTGCCAGCAGCGCTCTAGCGTCAGAGCAGTTCTTC.

This rearrangement joins TRBV15 to TRBJ2-7; D is undetermined. This CDR3 region has 14 residues. Trimming left V 0 bases short and J 0 bases short, with 6 bases between. Per germline, CDR1 LNHNV and CDR2 YYDKDF (reference sequence). CDR3 in amino acids: CATSREAGSYEQYF. In nucleotides, the CDR3 is TGTGCCACCAGCAGAGAGGCAGGCTCCTACGAGCAGTACTTC.

The sample holds many counts of this clonotype. The chain joins TRBV4-3 to TRBJ1-2, with D uncertain. The germline V and J ends were trimmed by 0 bases and 2 bases, with 7 bases remaining between them. This CDR3 comprises 14 residues. Germline lookup yields CDR1 LGHNA and CDR2 YSLEER. The CDR3 coding sequence is TGCGCCAGCAGCCAAGAGGGCCGGAACTATGGCTACACCTTC. Encoded protein: CASSQEGRNYGYTF.

V is TRBV9 and J is TRBJ2-7, with D perhaps TRBD2 (6 bases). V lost 0 bases and J 2 bases, leaving 12 bases between the germline ends. In germline, CDR1 is SGDLS, CDR2 YYNGEE. This CDR3 region has 15 residues. The CDR3 region has the DNA TGTGCCAGCAGCGTAGTTCCTAGCGAGACCTACGAGCAGTACTTC. This sequence encodes CASSVVPSETYEQYF.